This is a list of T cell receptor beta chains from one sample in a study of blood T cell repertoires in COVID-19. TCRdb keeps only in-frame clones here, not all; method: immunoSEQ multiplex PCR. The data hold about 210,000 clones, with approximately 78% observed a single time. The sequenced sample was peripheral blood. Every receptor here comes from a woman aged 65 to 85 with COVID-19, enrolled during active disease. Each CDR3 is given with its conserved first and last residue. The D gene is left open where the match is weak. Some rows mark clone size as missing; the rest say once, few, many or name a class of expanded clone.

length,D,J,size,V,DNA,CDR3
13,.,TRBJ2-5,.,TRBV3-1/TRBV3-2,TGTGCCAGCAGCCTAAGGGGCCAAGAGACCCAGTACTTC,CASSLRGQETQYF
19,.,TRBJ1-1,.,TRBV4-1,TGCGCCAGCAGCCACGACTTCAGAACAAAGGGACTTGGGGACACTGAAGCTTTCTTT,CASSHDFRTKGLGDTEAFF
16,TRBD2,TRBJ2-3,.,TRBV28,TGTGCCAGCAGTTTCGGTCGCGGGAGTTTTTCAGATACGCAGTATTTT,CASSFGRGSFSDTQYF
15,.,TRBJ1-3,.,TRBV4-2,TGTGCCAGCAGCCAAGTGTTGGGACAAGGAAACACCATATATTTT,CASSQVLGQGNTIYF
15,TRBD2,TRBJ2-7,.,TRBV28,TGTGCCAGCAGACTCTCGGGACTAGCGGAAGGACTTTGGTACTTC,CASRLSGLAEGLWYF
15,TRBD2,TRBJ2-1,.,TRBV19,TGTGCCAGTAGTCTTCGGGGGACTAGCGGGAGGGTCGTATTCTTC,CASSLRGTSGRVVFF
17,TRBD1,TRBJ1-1,.,TRBV19,TGTGCCAGTAGTGAACACGTCGGGACAGCGCCGGGCACTGAAGCTTTCTTT,CASSEHVGTAPGTEAFF
16,TRBD2,TRBJ2-2,.,TRBV5-1,TGCGCCAGCAGAGAGACTAGCGGGAGGGCCGCCGGGGAGCTGTTTTTT,CASRETSGRAAGELFF
18,.,TRBJ2-1,.,TRBV27,TGTGCCAGCAGTTTATTTCCCCTGGAGCGGAACTCCTACAATGAGCAGTTCTTC,CASSLFPLERNSYNEQFF
13,.,TRBJ1-3,.,TRBV7-2,TGTGCCAGCAGCTCAGGAGGAGGAAACACCATATATTTT,CASSSGGGNTIYF
12,.,TRBJ2-3,.,TRBV29-1,TGCAGCGTTGAAGAGGGGGCGGATACGCAGTATTTT,CSVEEGADTQYF
15,TRBD2,TRBJ2-1,.,TRBV18,TGTGCCAGCTCACGGAGCGGGAGCAGCGGTAATGAGCAGTTCTTC,CASSRSGSSGNEQFF
13,TRBD2,TRBJ2-1,.,TRBV3-1/TRBV3-2,TGTGCCAGCAGCCAAGTTTTCGGGACTAGAGTGTTCTTC,CASSQVFGTRVFF
16,TRBD2,TRBJ2-3,.,TRBV28,TGTGCCAGCAGTTTACTAGCGGGGTTACGCACAGATACGCAGTATTTT,CASSLLAGLRTDTQYF
15,TRBD2,TRBJ2-7,.,TRBV5-1,TGCGCCAGCAGCTTGACGGCGGGAGGGCCCTCCGAGCAGTACTTC,CASSLTAGGPSEQYF
17,TRBD1,TRBJ1-2,.,TRBV4-1,TGCGCCAGCAGCCAAGACAGTGGGACAGGGGGGAACTATGGCTACACCTTC,CASSQDSGTGGNYGYTF
16,TRBD2,TRBJ2-7,.,TRBV2,TGTGCCAGCAGTGGAGGGGCTAGCGGGAGGGTTGCCGAGCAGTACTTC,CASSGGASGRVAEQYF
15,TRBD2,TRBJ2-7,.,TRBV6-5,TGTGCCAGCATCCCGGGCGTAGCGGGACCCTACGAGCAGTACTTC,CASIPGVAGPYEQYF
13,.,TRBJ2-2,.,TRBV6-5,TGTGCCAGCACCGCACAGGTGACCGGGGAGCTGTTTTTT,CASTAQVTGELFF
14,TRBD2,TRBJ2-5,.,TRBV10-3,TGTGCCACCCGCTTAGCGGGATCCCAGGAGGCCCAGTACTTC,CATRLAGSQEAQYF
15,TRBD1,TRBJ1-2,.,TRBV6-5,TGTGCCAGCAGCGCGACAGGGGGCGCCGTTAATGGCTACACCTTC,CASSATGGAVNGYTF
15,TRBD1,TRBJ1-3,.,TRBV5-6,TGTGCCAGCAGCGGGGGACAGAGCTCTGGAAACACCATATATTTT,CASSGGQSSGNTIYF
14,.,TRBJ1-5,few,TRBV6-5,TGTGCCAGCAGCTACTCAGGGGTTGGTCAGCCCCAGCATTTT,CASSYSGVGQPQHF
15,TRBD1,TRBJ2-7,.,TRBV27,TGTGCCAGCAGACCCTTGACAGGGAACTCCTACGAGCAGTACTTC,CASRPLTGNSYEQYF
14,.,TRBJ2-5,once,TRBV10-3,TGTGCCATCAAAGGAAACAGGGTGGGTGAGACCCAGTACTTC,CAIKGNRVGETQYF
15,.,TRBJ1-2,.,TRBV5-6,TGTGCCAGCAGCTTCGACCTGGACTCGGCGTATGGCTACACCTTC,CASSFDLDSAYGYTF
15,.,TRBJ2-1,.,TRBV24-1,TGTGCCACCAGTAGAACTAGCTCAAATTACAATGAGCAGTTCTTC,CATSRTSSNYNEQFF
13,.,TRBJ1-1,.,TRBV9,TGTGCCAGCAGCCTGACACCTATCACTGAAGCTTTCTTT,CASSLTPITEAFF
14,.,TRBJ1-2,once,TRBV7-2,TGTGCCAGCCTACCGACAGTCGGGGGCTATGGCTACACCTTC,CASLPTVGGYGYTF